The 32 T cell receptor beta chains presented below share a single source sample, sequenced in a study of blood T cells in healthy people across ages. A J-beta primer mix and a sample-barcoded 5' primer were used in a second PCR of roughly 7 to 12 cycles. Using its own MiXCR run on the 5' RACE reads, TCRdb lists one record per CDR3 protein. Counted here are roughly 900,000 distinct CDR3 sequences, approximately 49% occurring once; the ten biggest clones make up around 15%. What was sequenced was blood. These receptors originate from a man younger than 45 in good health.

This clonotype was seen a handful of times. The V and J genes are TRBV7-9 and TRBJ1-1; TRBD1 matches at 7 bases. The germline V gene has CDR1 SEHNR and CDR2 FQNEAQ (reference sequence). CDR3 length: 13 amino acids. Trimming at V came to 11 bases and at J to 0 bases, leaving 6 bases not matched to a gene. The CDR3 DNA sequence: TGTGCCCCCGTGGACAGGCTGAACACTGAAGCTTTCTTT. Amino acids: CAPVDRLNTEAFF.

Regarding this clonotype: One base away lies a much larger clone, so this may be a sequencing read error. V gene TRBV24-1 combines with J gene TRBJ2-3, with D possibly matching TRBD1 (6 bases). The germline V and J ends were trimmed by 10 bases and 0 bases, with 13 bases remaining between them. Germline CDR1 KGHDR, CDR2 SFDVKD. This CDR3 comprises 14 residues. Here the CDR3 reads CATIDRSSTDTQYF. CDR3 nucleotides: TGTGCCACAATAGACAGGAGCAGCACAGATACGCAGTATTTT.

Only a few counts were recorded for this clonotype. The chain uses TRBV5-1 and TRBJ2-3, with D tentatively TRBD1 (6 bases). V lost 1 base and J 3 bases, leaving 12 bases between the germline ends. Germline CDR1 SGHRS, CDR2 YFSETQ. The CDR3 consists of 15 residues. The CDR3 loop reads CASSLKSQGTDTQYF. In DNA form, the CDR3 reads TGCGCCAGCAGCTTGAAGTCCCAGGGGACAGATACGCAGTATTTT.

In this sample, this clonotype turned up many times. The J gene is TRBJ2-5, the V gene TRBV9; D unresolved. Trimming stripped 0 bases from V and 5 bases from J, with 14 bases between. The CDR3 extends over 15 amino acids. Germline CDR1 reads SGDLS; CDR2 reads YYNGEE. The DNA of the CDR3 is TGTGCCAGCAGCGTAGGTCCGGGCGTAGGGGAGACCCAGTACTTC. Its translation: CASSVGPGVGETQYF.

This clonotype has a single count. The rearrangement links TRBV3-1 to TRBJ2-3; 8 positions match TRBD2. The CDR3 totals 16 residues. Germline trimming cut 2 bases from V and 2 bases from J; bases unmatched to any gene: 6. Germline CDR1 is LGHDT and CDR2 is YNNKEL (reference sequence). Written as DNA, the CDR3 is TGTGCCAGCAGCCAAAAGGTTAGCGGGGACACAGATACGCAGTATTTT. It specifies CASSQKVSGDTDTQYF.

This chain links TRBV9 with TRBJ2-3; 10 nucleotides line up with TRBD2. Germline trimming cut 4 bases from V and 3 bases from J; bases unmatched to any gene: 8. In germline, CDR1 is SGDLS, CDR2 YYNGEE. This CDR3 region has 16 residues. As DNA, the CDR3 is TGTGCCAGCAGCCCCAGACCTAGCGGGGGAACAGATACGCAGTATTTT. Translating it yields CASSPRPSGGTDTQYF.

This clonotype has only a few counts. Possible read error: a much larger clone is one base away. The V gene is TRBV28, the J gene TRBJ2-4, with D uncertain. The J call may be mistaken, given a closer DNA end match to TRBJ2-5. In germline, CDR1 is MDHEN, CDR2 SYDVKM. The CDR3 length is 13 residues. The CDR3 region is CASSAPALETQYF. For the CDR3, the DNA is TGTGCCAGCAGTGCGCCGGCCTTAGAGACCCAGTACTTC.

The chain combines TRBV4-3 with TRBJ2-1; D may be TRBD2 (5 bases). Trimming removed 0 bases at V and 4 bases at J, with 10 bases between. Per the germline V gene, CDR1 is LGHNA and CDR2 is YSLEER. The CDR3 runs to 15 residues. The CDR3 DNA follows: TGCGCCAGCAGCCAAGATGGCCCGGGGTACAATGAGCAGTTCTTC. It codes for CASSQDGPGYNEQFF.

As regards this clonotype: No conserved phenylalanine or tryptophan ends this CDR3, so it is likely a read error. The genes are TRBV7-9 and TRBJ1-2, with D perhaps TRBD1 (5 bases). The CDR3 is made up of 17 amino acids. Germline-derived CDR1 and CDR2 are SEHNR and FQNEAQ (reference sequence). CDR3 DNA sequence: TGTACCAGCAGCCTTACCGTGTCTCGGGGGAGAAGCTATGGCTACACCTTG. It codes for CTSSLTVSRGRSYGYTL.

The chain joins TRBV28 to TRBJ2-3, with TRBD2 matching 8 bases. There are 15 residues in the CDR3. In germline, CDR1 is MDHEN, CDR2 SYDVKM. V lost 4 bases, J lost 2 bases, and 5 bases stayed unmatched. In DNA form, the CDR3 reads TGTGCCAGCAGTTCGGGGGGGTCCGACACAGATACGCAGTATTTT. The encoded protein is CASSSGGSDTDTQYF.

The chain joins TRBV6-2 or TRBV6-3 to TRBJ1-5, with D perhaps TRBD1 (5 bases). Germline CDR1 MNHEY, CDR2 SVGEGT. V lost 0 bases and J 0 bases, leaving 18 bases between the germline ends. This CDR3 region has 19 residues. The CDR3 region has the DNA TGTGCCAGCAGTTACTCGAAAAGATTCCTAGGGGATAGCAATCAGCCCCAGCATTTT. Protein: CASSYSKRFLGDSNQPQHF.

This clonotype showed up just a few times. This chain links TRBV12-3 or TRBV12-4 with TRBJ2-7; D is uncertain. The CDR3 is 12 amino acids. V was clipped by 8 bases and J by 2 bases, with 10 bases between them. The DNA for the CDR3 is TGTGCCAGCGCAGGAGCAGCCTACGAGCAGTACTTC. This gives the protein CASAGAAYEQYF.

This clonotype came up a few times. The chain links TRBV6-1 to TRBJ1-2, with 7 bases lining up with TRBD1. CDR3 length: 16 amino acids. Germline V lookup: CDR1 MNHNS, CDR2 SASEGT. V gave up 5 bases and J gave up 1 base; unmatched junction bases: 10. In nucleotides, the CDR3 is TGTGCCAGCAGTAGGGGGATGGGACAGTTTAACTATGGCTACACCTTC. Translation gives CASSRGMGQFNYGYTF.

The gene calls are TRBV2 and TRBJ2-2; no clear D. Per the germline V gene, CDR1 is SNHLY and CDR2 is FYNNEI. V lost 4 bases and J lost 3, with 9 bases in between. This CDR3 region has 14 residues. The CDR3 region has the DNA TGTGCCAGCAGTGTGTCACGGGACACCGGGGAGCTGTTTTTT. Its translation is CASSVSRDTGELFF.

This chain links TRBV14 with TRBJ2-3, with unresolved D. The CDR3 contains 14 residues. CDR1 is SGHDN and CDR2 is FVKESK in the germline V gene. The germline V and J ends were trimmed by 0 bases and 5 bases, with 9 bases remaining between them. The CDR3 region is CASSQDWVGDTQYF. DNA for the CDR3: TGTGCCAGCAGCCAAGACTGGGTTGGAGATACGCAGTATTTT.

The chain uses TRBV24-1 and TRBJ2-3, with D possibly being TRBD2 (5 bases). The CDR3 length is 15 residues. V dropped 4 bases and J dropped 0 bases, with 10 bases sitting between them. Germline V gene data show CDR1 as KGHDR and CDR2 as SFDVKD. CDR3 in DNA: TGTGCCACCAGTGACGCCCGGACTAGCACAGATACGCAGTATTTT. It specifies CATSDARTSTDTQYF.

CDR3 DNA sequence: TGTGCCATCAGTGAGCGATGGGGTTTAGGTTTCGAAAAACTGTTTTTT. This encodes CAISERWGLGFEKLFF. The rearrangement uses TRBV10-3 and TRBJ1-4; D is undetermined. V was pared by 2 bases and J by 8 bases, with 18 bases between. Germline CDR1 and CDR2: ENHRY and SYGVKD. The CDR3 is 16 residues long.

This clonotype was picked up a small number of times. V usage is TRBV7-3 and J usage is TRBJ1-6; 7 bases line up with TRBD1. The CDR3 spans 17 residues. The germline gives CDR1 SGHTA, CDR2 FQGTGA. The trim removed 5 bases at V and 5 bases at J, leaving 12 bases unmatched. DNA for the CDR3: TGTGCCAGCAGCCTCGGAGGGGGCGCAGGAAATAATTCACCCCTCCACTTT. Translation: CASSLGGGAGNNSPLHF.

The chain uses TRBV28 and TRBJ1-4, with 8 positions matching TRBD1. J gave up 5 bases and V 10 bases, and 21 bases lay outside the gene matches. Germline-derived CDR1 and CDR2 are MDHEN and SYDVKM. This CDR3 is 18 amino acids long. The CDR3, as DNA: TGTGCCACCACAGTTAGACGACAGGGGACGAACGCAAATGAAAAACTGTTTTTT. Translating it yields CATTVRRQGTNANEKLFF.

This clonotype was seen more than once but under ten times. The V gene is TRBV24-1, the J gene TRBJ1-2, with 9 bases identical to TRBD1. CDR1 and CDR2 from the germline V gene are KGHDR and SFDVKD. Trimming took 4 bases from V and 3 from J; bases not matched to a gene: 8. The CDR3 length is 16 residues. This chain's CDR3 is CATSDPGQGLDYGYTF. CDR3 nucleotide sequence: TGTGCCACCAGTGACCCGGGACAGGGTCTAGACTATGGCTACACCTTC.

The chain carries TRBV12-3 or TRBV12-4 and TRBJ2-7; weak D call: TRBD1 (6 bases). The length of the CDR3 is 14 residues. V shed 3 bases and J shed 4 bases, with 13 bases lying between them. The CDR3 spells CASSLAGVEYEQYF. The CDR3 DNA is TGTGCCAGCAGTTTGGCAGGGGTCGAATACGAGCAGTACTTC.

The CDR3 loop reads CAWSSAGEQYF. CDR3 nucleotides: TGTGCCTGGAGTTCCGCCGGGGAGCAGTACTTC. The genes are TRBV30 and TRBJ2-7; D gene unclear. The CDR3 totals 11 residues. Germline values: CDR1 GTSNPN, CDR2 SVGIG (reference sequence). The V end lost 2 bases, the J end lost 7 bases, and 9 bases lay between the germline ends.

This chain joins TRBV4-2 and TRBJ1-6, with no clear D. From germline, CDR1 is LGHNA and CDR2 YNFKEQ. This CDR3 is built from 17 residues. V was pared by 0 bases and J by 0 bases, with 9 bases between. Here the CDR3 reads CASSQDGLSSYNSPLHF. CDR3 DNA: TGTGCCAGCAGCCAAGACGGGCTGAGCTCCTATAATTCACCCCTCCACTTT.

This clonotype was seen a few times. The chain joins TRBV10-3 to TRBJ2-3; 7 bases line up with TRBD1. The CDR3 runs 14 residues. CDR1 is ENHRY and CDR2 is SYGVKD in the germline V gene. V gave up 6 bases and J gave up 6 bases; unmatched junction bases: 9. The CDR3 reads CAIRGRDSRDTQYF. As DNA, the CDR3 is TGTGCCATCAGGGGCCGGGACAGCCGGGATACGCAGTATTTT.

For the CDR3, the DNA is TGCAGTGCTAGGTGGGGGGCGCCAGCAGATACGCAGTATTTT. Translated, it gives CSARWGAPADTQYF. This chain connects TRBV20-1 to TRBJ2-3, with D perhaps matching TRBD1 or TRBD2 (6 bases each). V was shortened by 3 bases and J by 4 bases, with 14 bases between the two germline ends. The CDR3 loop spans 14 amino acids. From germline, CDR1 is DFQATT and CDR2 SNEGSKA (reference sequence).

This clonotype has a handful of counts. V gene TRBV29-1 combines with J gene TRBJ1-5; D ambiguous. Trimming left V 3 bases short and J 2 bases short, with 8 bases between. In germline, CDR1 is SQVTM, CDR2 ANQGSEA. The CDR3 consists of 13 residues. The CDR3 is CSVELEGNQPQHF. For the CDR3, the DNA is TGCAGCGTTGAGCTGGAAGGCAATCAGCCCCAGCATTTT.

The chain couples TRBV7-9 to TRBJ2-7; D gene ambiguous. The CDR3 loop spans 14 amino acids. Germline values: CDR1 SEHNR, CDR2 FQNEAQ (reference sequence). Trimming removed 5 bases at V and 4 bases at J, with 15 bases between. CDR3 nucleotides: TGTGCCAGCAGCGTAGAATACTCGTCTTACGAGCAGTACTTC. The encoded protein is CASSVEYSSYEQYF.

This clonotype was recorded a few times. V gene TRBV20-1 combines with J gene TRBJ2-4; maybe TRBD2 (5 bases). CDR3 length: 13 amino acids. Germline CDR1 and CDR2: DFQATT and SNEGSKA (reference sequence). V lost 6 bases and J 7 bases, leaving 16 bases between the germline ends. As DNA, the CDR3 is TGCAGTGCCCCGGGCGGGTTCACTAACATTCAGTACTTC. It is translated as CSAPGGFTNIQYF.

This clonotype has only one observation. The chain has TRBV6-5 and TRBJ1-6, with 8 positions matching TRBD1. Germline CDR1 reads MNHEY; CDR2 reads SVGAGI. The CDR3 contains 16 residues. After removal of 5 bases from V and 9 bases from J, the junction contained 12 bases not matched to a gene. The CDR3, as DNA: TGTGCCAGCAGTCTCGGACAGGGTAGATTGACTTCACCCCTCCACTTT. This gives the protein CASSLGQGRLTSPLHF.

This clonotype turned up a few times. This chain links TRBV20-1 with TRBJ1-5, with 7 bases lining up with TRBD1. Germline loops: CDR1 DFQATT, CDR2 SNEGSKA (reference sequence). This CDR3 has 15 amino acids. Trimming at V came to 5 bases and at J to 2 bases, leaving 9 bases not matched to a gene. The CDR3 bases are TGCAGTGCTTTCCCAGGGGGTGTAGGCAATCAGCCCCAGCATTTT. This codes for CSAFPGGVGNQPQHF.

This clonotype was seen more than once but under ten times. The V call is TRBV2, the J call TRBJ2-1; D call uncertain. Trimming removed 8 bases at V and 8 bases at J, with 22 bases between. The CDR3 spans 15 residues. The germline V gene has CDR1 SNHLY and CDR2 FYNNEI. CDR3 residues: CASPGGKMDRDEQFF. In DNA, the CDR3 is TGTGCCAGCCCCGGCGGCAAAATGGATCGGGATGAGCAGTTCTTC.

J is TRBJ2-1 and V is TRBV5-5; TRBD2 agrees at 11 bases. Per the germline V gene, CDR1 is SGHKS and CDR2 is YYEKEE (reference sequence). The CDR3 consists of 15 residues. V shed 4 bases and J 4 bases; nucleotides not matched to a gene: 4. CDR3 sequence reads: CASSMLAGGYNEQFF. The CDR3 DNA reads TGTGCCAGCAGCATGCTAGCGGGGGGATACAATGAGCAGTTCTTC.